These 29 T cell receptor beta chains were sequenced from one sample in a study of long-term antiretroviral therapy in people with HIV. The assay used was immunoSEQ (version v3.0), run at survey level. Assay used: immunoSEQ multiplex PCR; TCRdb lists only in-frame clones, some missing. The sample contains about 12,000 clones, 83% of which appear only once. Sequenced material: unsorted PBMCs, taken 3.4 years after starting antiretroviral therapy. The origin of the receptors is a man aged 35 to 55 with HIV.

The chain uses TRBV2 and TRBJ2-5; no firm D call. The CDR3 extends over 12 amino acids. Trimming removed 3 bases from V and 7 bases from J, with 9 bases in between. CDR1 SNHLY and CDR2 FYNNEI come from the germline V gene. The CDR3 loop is CASSEGMTTQYF. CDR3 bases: TGTGCCAGCAGTGAGGGTATGACGACCCAGTACTTC.

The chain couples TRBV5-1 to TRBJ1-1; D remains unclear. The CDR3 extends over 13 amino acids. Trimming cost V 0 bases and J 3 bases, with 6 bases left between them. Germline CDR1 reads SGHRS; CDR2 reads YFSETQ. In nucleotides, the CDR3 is TGCGCCAGCAGCTTGGCCTCCTACACTGAAGCTTTCTTT. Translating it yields CASSLASYTEAFF.

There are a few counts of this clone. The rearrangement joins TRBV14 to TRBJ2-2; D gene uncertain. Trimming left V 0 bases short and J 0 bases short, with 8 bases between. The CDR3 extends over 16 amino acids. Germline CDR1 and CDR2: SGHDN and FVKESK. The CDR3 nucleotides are TGTGCCAGCAGCCAAGAGCTTATTGCGAACACCGGGGAGCTGTTTTTT. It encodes CASSQELIANTGELFF.

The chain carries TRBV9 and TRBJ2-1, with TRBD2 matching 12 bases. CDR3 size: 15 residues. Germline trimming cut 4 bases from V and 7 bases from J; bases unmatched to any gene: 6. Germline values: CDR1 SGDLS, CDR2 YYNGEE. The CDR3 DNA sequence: TGTGCCAGCAGCACTCGACTAGCGGGAGAGAATGAGCAGTTCTTC. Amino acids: CASSTRLAGENEQFF.

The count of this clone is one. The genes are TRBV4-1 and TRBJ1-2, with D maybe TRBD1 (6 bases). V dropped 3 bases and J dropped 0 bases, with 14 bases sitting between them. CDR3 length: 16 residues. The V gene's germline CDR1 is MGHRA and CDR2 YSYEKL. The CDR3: CASSQVRDISNYGYTF. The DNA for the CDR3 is TGCGCCAGCAGCCAGGTCCGGGACATCTCTAACTATGGCTACACCTTC.

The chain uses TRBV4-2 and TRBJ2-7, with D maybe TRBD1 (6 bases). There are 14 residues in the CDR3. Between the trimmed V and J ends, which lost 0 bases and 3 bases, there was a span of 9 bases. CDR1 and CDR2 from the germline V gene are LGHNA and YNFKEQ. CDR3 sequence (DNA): TGTGCCAGCAGCCAAGACAGGGGTGACTACGAGCAGTACTTC. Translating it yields CASSQDRGDYEQYF.

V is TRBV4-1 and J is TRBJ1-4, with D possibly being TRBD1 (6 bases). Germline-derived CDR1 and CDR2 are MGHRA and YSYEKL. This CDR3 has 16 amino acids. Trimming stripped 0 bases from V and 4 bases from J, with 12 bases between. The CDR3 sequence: CASSQEQGQSNEKLFF. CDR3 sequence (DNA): TGCGCCAGCAGCCAAGAGCAAGGACAGAGTAATGAAAAACTGTTTTTT.

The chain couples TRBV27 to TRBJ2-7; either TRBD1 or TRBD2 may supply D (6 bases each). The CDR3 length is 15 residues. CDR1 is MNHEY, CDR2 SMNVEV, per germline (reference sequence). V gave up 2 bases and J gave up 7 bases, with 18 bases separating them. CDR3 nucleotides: TGTGCCAGCAGTTTAATTGGGGCAGGGGCGGGGGAGCAGTACTTC. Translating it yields CASSLIGAGAGEQYF.

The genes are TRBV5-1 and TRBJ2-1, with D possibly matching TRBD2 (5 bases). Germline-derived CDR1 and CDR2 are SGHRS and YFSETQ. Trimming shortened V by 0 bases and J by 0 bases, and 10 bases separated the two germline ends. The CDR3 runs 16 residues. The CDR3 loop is CASSLAGLASYNEQFF. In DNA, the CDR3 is TGCGCCAGCAGCTTGGCCGGTCTAGCCTCCTACAATGAGCAGTTCTTC.

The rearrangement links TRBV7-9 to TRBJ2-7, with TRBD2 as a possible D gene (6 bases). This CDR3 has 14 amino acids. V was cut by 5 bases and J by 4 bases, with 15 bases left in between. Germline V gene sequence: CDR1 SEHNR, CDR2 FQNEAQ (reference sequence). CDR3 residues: CASSLGGLVYEQYF. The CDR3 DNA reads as TGTGCCAGCAGCCTTGGGGGGTTGGTGTACGAGCAGTACTTC.

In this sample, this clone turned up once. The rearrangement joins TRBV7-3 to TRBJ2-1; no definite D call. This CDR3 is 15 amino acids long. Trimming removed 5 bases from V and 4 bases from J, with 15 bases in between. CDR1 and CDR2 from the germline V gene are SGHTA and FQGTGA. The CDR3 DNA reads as TGTGCCAGCAGCACCAGCCCGGATGGTTACAATGAGCAGTTCTTC. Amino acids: CASSTSPDGYNEQFF. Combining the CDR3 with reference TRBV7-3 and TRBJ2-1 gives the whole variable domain GAGVSQTPSNKVTEKGKYVELRCDPISGHTALYWYRQSLGQGPEFLIYFQGTGAADDSGLPNDRFFAVRPEGSVSTLKIQRTERGDSAVYLCASSTSPDGYNEQFFGPGTRLTVL.

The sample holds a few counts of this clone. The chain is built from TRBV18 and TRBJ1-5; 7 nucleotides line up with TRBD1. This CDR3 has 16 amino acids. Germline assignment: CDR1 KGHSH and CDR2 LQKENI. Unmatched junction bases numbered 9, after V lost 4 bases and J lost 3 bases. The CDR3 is CASSLDRVGVNQPQHF. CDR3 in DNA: TGTGCCAGCTCACTCGACAGGGTCGGGGTCAATCAGCCCCAGCATTTT. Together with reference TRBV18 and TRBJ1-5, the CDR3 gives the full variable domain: NAGVMQNPRHLVRRRGQEARLRCSPMKGHSHVYWYRQLPEEGLKFMVYLQKENIIDESGMPKERFSAEFPKEGPSILRIQQVVRGDSAAYFCASSLDRVGVNQPQHFGDGTRLSIL.

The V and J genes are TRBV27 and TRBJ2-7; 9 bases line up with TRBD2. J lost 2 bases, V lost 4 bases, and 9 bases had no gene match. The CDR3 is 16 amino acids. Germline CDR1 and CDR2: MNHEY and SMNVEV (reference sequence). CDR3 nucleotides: TGTGCCAGCAGTTCAGGACTAGCGCTAAGGGCCTACGAGCAGTACTTC. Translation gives CASSSGLALRAYEQYF.

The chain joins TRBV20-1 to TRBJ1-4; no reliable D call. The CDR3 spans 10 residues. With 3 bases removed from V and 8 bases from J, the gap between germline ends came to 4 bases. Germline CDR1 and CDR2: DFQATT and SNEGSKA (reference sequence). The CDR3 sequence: CSARGEKLFF. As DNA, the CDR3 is TGCAGTGCTAGGGGGGAAAAACTGTTTTTT.

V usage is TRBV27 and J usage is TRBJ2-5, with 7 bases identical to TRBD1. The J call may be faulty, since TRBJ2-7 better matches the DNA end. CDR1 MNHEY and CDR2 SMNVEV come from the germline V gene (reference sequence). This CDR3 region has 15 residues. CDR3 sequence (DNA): TGTGCCAGCAGTTTCCGAAGGGGGCGCGAGGACGAGCAGTACTTC. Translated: CASSFRRGREDEQYF.

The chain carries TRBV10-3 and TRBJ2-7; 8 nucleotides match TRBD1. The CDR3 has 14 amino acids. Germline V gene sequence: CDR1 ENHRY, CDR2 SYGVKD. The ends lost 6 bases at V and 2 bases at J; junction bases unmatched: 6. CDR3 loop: CAIRGTGGAYEQYF. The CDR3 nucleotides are TGTGCCATCAGGGGGACAGGAGGTGCCTACGAGCAGTACTTC.

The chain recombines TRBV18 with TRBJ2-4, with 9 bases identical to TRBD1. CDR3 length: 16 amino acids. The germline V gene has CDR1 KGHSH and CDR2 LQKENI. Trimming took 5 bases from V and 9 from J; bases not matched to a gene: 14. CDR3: CASSMEGQGKRGIQYF. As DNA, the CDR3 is TGTGCCAGCTCAATGGAAGGACAGGGGAAGAGGGGCATTCAGTACTTC.

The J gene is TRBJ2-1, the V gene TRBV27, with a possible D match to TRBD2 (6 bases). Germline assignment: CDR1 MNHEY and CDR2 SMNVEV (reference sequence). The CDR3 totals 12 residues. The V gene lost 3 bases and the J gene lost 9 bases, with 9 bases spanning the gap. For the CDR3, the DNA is TGTGCCAGCAGTTTTCACGGGGGTGAGCAGTTCTTC. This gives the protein CASSFHGGEQFF.

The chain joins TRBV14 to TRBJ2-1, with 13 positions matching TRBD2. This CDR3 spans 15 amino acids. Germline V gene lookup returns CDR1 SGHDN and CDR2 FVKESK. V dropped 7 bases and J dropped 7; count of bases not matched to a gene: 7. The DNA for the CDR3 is TGTGCCAGCAAAGGACTAGCGGGAGACCCGAATGAGCAGTTCTTC. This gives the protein CASKGLAGDPNEQFF.

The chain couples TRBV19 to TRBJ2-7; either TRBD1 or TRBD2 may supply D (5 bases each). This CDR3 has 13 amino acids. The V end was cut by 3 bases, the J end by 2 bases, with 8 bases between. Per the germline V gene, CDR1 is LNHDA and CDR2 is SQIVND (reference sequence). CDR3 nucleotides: TGTGCCAGTAGTATCGGGACGACCTACGAGCAGTACTTC. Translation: CASSIGTTYEQYF.

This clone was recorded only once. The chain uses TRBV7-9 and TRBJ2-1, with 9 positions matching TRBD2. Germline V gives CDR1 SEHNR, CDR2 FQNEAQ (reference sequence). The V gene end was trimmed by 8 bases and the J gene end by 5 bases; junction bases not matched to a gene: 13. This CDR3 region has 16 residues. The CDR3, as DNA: TGTGCCAGCGCAGTCGCGGGAGGGCCGATCCACAATGAGCAGTTCTTC. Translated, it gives CASAVAGGPIHNEQFF.

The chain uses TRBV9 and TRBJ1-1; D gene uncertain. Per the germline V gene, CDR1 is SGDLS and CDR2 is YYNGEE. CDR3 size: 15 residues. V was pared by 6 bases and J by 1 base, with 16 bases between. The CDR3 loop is CASTISDIGNTEAFF. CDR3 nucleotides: TGTGCCAGCACGATTTCGGATATCGGGAACACTGAAGCTTTCTTT. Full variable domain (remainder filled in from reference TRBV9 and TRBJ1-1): DSGVTQTPKHLITATGQRVTLRCSPRSGDLSVYWYQQSLDQGLQFLIQYYNGEERAKGNILERFSAQQFPDLHSELNLSSLELGDSALYFCASTISDIGNTEAFFGQGTRLTVV.

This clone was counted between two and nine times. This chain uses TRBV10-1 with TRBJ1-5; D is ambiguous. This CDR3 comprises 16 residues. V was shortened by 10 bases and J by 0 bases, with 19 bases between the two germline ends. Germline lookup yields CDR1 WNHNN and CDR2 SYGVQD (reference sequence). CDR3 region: CAILFPDGYSNQPQHF. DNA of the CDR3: TGCGCCATCTTATTCCCGGACGGATATAGCAATCAGCCCCAGCATTTT.

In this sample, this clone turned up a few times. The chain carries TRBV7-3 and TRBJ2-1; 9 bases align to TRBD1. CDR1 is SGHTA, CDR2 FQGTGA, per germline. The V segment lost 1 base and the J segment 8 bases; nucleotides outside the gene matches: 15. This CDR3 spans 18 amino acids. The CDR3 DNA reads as TGTGCCAGCAGCTTAATCCTTATTACAGGGGGCGCGGAATATGAGCAGTTCTTC. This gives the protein CASSLILITGGAEYEQFF.

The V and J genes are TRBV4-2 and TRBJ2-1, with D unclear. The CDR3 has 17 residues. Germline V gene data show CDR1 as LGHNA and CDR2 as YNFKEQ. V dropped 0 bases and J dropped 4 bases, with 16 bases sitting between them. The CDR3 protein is CASSQEGWKGVYNEQFF. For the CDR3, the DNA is TGTGCCAGCAGCCAAGAAGGGTGGAAGGGCGTGTACAATGAGCAGTTCTTC.

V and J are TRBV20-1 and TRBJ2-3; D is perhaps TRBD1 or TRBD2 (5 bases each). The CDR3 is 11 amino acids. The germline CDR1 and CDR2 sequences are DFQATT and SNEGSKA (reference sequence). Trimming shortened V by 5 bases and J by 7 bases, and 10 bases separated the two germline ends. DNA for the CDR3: TGCAGTGCTCCCGGGGCCAATACGCAGTATTTT. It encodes CSAPGANTQYF.

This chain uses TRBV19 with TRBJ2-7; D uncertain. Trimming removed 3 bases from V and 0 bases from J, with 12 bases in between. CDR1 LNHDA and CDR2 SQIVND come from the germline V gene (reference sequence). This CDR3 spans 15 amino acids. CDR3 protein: CASSITLGSSYEQYF. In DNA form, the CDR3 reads TGTGCCAGTAGTATTACATTAGGAAGCTCCTACGAGCAGTACTTC.

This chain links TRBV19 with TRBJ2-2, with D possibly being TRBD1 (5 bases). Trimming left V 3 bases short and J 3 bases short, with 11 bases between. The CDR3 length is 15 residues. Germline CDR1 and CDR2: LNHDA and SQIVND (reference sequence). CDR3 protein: CASSIKGLDTGELFF. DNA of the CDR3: TGTGCCAGTAGTATCAAGGGGCTGGACACCGGGGAGCTGTTTTTT. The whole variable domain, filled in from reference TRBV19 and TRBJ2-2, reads DGGITQSPKYLFRKEGQNVTLSCEQNLNHDAMYWYRQDPGQGLRLIYYSQIVNDFQKGDIAEGYSVSREKKESFPLTVTSAQKNPTAFYLCASSIKGLDTGELFFGEGSRLTVL.

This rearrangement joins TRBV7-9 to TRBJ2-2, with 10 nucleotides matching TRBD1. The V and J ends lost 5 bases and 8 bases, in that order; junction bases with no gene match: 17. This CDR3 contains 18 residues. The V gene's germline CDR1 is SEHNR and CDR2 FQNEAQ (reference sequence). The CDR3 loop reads CASSPPVRDRGLFGELFF. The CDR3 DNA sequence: TGTGCCAGCAGCCCACCGGTCCGCGACAGGGGGCTATTTGGGGAGCTGTTTTTT.